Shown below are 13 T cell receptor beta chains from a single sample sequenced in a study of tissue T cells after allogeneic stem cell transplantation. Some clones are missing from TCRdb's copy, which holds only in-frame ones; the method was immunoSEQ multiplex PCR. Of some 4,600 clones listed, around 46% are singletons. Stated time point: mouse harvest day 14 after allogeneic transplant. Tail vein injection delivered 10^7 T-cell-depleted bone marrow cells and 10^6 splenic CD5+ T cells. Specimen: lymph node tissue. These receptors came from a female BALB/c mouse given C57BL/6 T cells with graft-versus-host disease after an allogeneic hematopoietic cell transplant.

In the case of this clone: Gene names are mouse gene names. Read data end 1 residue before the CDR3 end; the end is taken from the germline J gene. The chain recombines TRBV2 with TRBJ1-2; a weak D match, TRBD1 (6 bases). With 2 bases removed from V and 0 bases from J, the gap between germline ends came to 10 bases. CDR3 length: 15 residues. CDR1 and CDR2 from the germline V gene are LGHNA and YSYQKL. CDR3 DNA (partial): TGTGCCAGCAGCCAACCGGGACATTCAAACTCCGACTACACC. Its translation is CASSQPGHSNSDYT. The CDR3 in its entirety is CASSQPGHSNSDYTF.

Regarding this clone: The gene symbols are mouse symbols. The CDR3 here is CTCSEDRAYAEQFF. The DNA read from the CDR3 is TGCACCTGCAGTGAGGACAGGGCCTATGCTGAGCAGTTC. This chain joins TRBV1 and TRBJ2-1; 8 nucleotides match TRBD1. The read terminates 1 residue ahead of where the CDR3 ends, so the germline J gene completes it. CDR1 NSQYPW and CDR2 LRSPGD come from the germline V gene (reference sequence). The CDR3 covers 14 residues. J lost 3 bases, V lost 4 bases, and 2 bases had no gene match.

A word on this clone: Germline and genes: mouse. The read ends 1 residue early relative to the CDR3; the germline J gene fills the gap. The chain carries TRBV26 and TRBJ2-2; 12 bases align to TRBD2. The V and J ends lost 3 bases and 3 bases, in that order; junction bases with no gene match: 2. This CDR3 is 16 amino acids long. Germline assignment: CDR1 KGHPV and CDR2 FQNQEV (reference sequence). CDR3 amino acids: CASSLGLGGYTGQLYF. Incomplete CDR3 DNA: TGTGCCAGCAGTCTCGGACTGGGGGGGTACACCGGGCAGCTCTAC.

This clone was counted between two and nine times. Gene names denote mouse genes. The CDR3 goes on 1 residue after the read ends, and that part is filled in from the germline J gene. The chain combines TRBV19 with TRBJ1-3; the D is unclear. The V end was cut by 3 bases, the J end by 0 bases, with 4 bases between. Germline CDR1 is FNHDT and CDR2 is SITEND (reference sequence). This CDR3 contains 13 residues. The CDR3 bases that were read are TGTGCCAGCAGTAGGGATTCTGGAAATACGCTCTAT. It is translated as CASSRDSGNTLY. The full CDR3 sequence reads CASSRDSGNTLYF. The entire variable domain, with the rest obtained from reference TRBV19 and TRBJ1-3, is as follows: GGIITQTPKFLIGQEGQKLTLKCQQNFNHDTMYWYRQDSGKGLRLIYYSITENDLQKGDLSEGYDASREKKSSFSLTVTSAQKNEMAVFLCASSRDSGNTLYFGEGSRLIVV.

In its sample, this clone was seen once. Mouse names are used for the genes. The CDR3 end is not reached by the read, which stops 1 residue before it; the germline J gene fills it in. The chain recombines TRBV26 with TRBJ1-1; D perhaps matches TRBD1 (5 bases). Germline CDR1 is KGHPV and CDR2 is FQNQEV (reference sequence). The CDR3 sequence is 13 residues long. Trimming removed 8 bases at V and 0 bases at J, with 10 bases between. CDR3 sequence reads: CASSRVANTEVFF. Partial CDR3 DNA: TGTGCCAGCTCCAGGGTTGCAAACACAGAAGTCTTC. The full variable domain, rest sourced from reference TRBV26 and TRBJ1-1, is NSKVIQTPRYLVKGQGQKAKMRCIPEKGHPVVFWYQQNKNNEFKFLINFQNQEVLQQIDMTEKRFSAECPSNSPCSLEIQSSEAGDSALYLCASSRVANTEVFFGKGTRLTVV.

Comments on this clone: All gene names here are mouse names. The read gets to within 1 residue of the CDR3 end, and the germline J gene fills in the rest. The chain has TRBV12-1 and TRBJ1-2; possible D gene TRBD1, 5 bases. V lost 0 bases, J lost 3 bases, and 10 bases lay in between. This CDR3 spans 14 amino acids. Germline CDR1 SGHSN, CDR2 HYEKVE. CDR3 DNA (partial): TGTGCCAGCTCTCTCGAGGGGCGCGACTCCGACTACACC. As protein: CASSLEGRDSDYT. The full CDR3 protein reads CASSLEGRDSDYTF.

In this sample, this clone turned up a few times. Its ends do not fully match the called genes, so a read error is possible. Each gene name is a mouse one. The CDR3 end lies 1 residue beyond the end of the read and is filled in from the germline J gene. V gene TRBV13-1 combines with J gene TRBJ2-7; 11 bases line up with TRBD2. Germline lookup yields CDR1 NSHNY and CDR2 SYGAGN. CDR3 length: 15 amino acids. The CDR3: CANSGPGTGGYEQYF. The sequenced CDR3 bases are TGTGCCAACAGTGGGCCCGGGACTGGGGGATATGAACAGTAC.

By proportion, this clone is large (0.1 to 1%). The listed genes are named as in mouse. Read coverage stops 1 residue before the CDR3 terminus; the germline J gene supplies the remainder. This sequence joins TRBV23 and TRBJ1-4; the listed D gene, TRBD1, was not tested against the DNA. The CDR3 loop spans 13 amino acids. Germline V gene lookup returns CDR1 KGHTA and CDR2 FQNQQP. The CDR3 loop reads CSSSQRGNERLFF. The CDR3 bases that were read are TGCTCCAGCAGTCAACGAGGGAACGAAAGATTATTT.

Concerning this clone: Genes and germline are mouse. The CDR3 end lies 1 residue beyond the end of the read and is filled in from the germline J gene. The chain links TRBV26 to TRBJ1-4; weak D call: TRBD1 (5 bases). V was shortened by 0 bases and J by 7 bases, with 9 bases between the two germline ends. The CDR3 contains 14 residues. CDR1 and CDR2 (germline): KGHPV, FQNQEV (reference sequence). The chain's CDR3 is CASSLSGRGERLFF. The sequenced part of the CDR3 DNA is TGTGCCAGCAGTCTGTCAGGGAGGGGCGAAAGATTATTT.

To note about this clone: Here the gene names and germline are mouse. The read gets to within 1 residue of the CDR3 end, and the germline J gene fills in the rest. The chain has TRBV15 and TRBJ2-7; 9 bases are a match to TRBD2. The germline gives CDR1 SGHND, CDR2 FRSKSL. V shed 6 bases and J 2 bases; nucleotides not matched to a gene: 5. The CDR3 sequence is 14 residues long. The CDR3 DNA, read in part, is TGTGCCAGCAGAGCCGGGACTGGGCCCTATGAACAGTAC. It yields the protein CASRAGTGPYEQY. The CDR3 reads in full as CASRAGTGPYEQYF.

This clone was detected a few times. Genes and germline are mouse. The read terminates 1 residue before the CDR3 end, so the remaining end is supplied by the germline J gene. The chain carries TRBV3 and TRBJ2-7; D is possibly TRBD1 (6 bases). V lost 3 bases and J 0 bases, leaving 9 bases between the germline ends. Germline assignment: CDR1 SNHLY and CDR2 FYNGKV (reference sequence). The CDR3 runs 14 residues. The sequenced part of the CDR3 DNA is TGTGCCAGCAGCTTGTGGGACAACTCCTATGAACAGTAC. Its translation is CASSLWDNSYEQY. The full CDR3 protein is CASSLWDNSYEQYF.

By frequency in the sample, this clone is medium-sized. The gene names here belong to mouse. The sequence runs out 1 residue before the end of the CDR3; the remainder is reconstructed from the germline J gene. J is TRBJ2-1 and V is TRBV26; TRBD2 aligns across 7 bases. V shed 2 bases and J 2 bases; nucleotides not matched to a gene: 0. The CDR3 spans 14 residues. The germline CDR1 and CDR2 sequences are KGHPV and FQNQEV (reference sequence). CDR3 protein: CASSLLGDYAEQFF. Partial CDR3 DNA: TGTGCCAGCAGTCTGCTGGGGGACTATGCTGAGCAGTTC.

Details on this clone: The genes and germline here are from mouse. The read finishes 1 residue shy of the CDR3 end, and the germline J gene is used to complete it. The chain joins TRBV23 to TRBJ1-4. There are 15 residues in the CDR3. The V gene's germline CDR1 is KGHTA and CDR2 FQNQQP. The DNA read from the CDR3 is TGCTCCAGCAGTCAATCTGGGTTTTCCAACGAAAGATTATTT. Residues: CSSSQSGFSNERLF. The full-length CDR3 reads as CSSSQSGFSNERLFF.